The clone carrying this TCR beta chain was recorded a few times. The antigen is unknown. Germline V gene sequence: CDR1 SGHNT, CDR2 YYREEE (reference sequence). The CDR3 consists of 15 residues. J was trimmed by 5 bases and V by 5 bases; bases with no gene match: 11. This sample was included in a study of T-cell reconstitution after alpha-beta-depleted transplantation in children. Unique molecular identifiers were used to barcode this TCRbeta library. In TCRdb, the PCR reads were re-called with MiXCR into one record per CDR3 protein. The data show 250,000 to 350,000 distinct CDR3 sequences, 20% to 30% seen once. Points from the study as a whole: It was newly produced T cells that mostly accounted for T-cell counts and diversity one year after transplant. Several hundred graft clones that had expanded were reportedly the source of alpha-beta T cells about two months after transplant.

The chain carries TRBV5-4 and TRBJ2-5, with 8 bases fitting TRBD1. This receptor was obtained from a male patient aged 5 to 17 who had a stem cell transplant for acute lymphoblastic leukemia, so the T cells may come from the graft donor. The sample was PBMCs, mostly from graft donor cells, taken 180 days after TCRalphabeta/CD19-depleted stem cell transplant. The DNA of the CDR3 is TGTGCCAGCAGTTCCCCGGCAGGGGGCGCGGAGACCCAGTACTTC. Its protein product is CASSSPAGGAETQYF.